Sequencing of this TCR beta chain was carried out in a study of T cells after yellow fever vaccination. Regarding the study as a whole: Weaker in magnitude, the secondary response showed a faster peak on day 5 versus 15.

TCRdb called the 5' RACE reads again in MiXCR, with one record for every CDR3 protein. This table has 500,000 to 550,000 distinct CDR3 sequences, less than 25% appearing once. On this clonotype itself: Its antigen is as yet unknown.

The V gene end was trimmed by 2 bases and the J gene end by 5 bases; junction bases not matched to a gene: 9. The CDR3 covers 17 residues. In germline, CDR1 is SGHTA, CDR2 FQGNSA. This chain joins TRBV7-2 and TRBJ2-2, with TRBD2 matching over 9 bases. The specimen was PBMCs, collected roughly 23 days after the first yellow fever vaccination. The sequence derives from a young man who received the YFV17D yellow fever vaccine. CDR3 in DNA: TGTGCCAGCAGCTTAAAGGCAGGCGGGGGGGCGACCGGGGAGCTGTTTTTT. Translation gives CASSLKAGGGATGELFF.